This entry concerns a single TCR beta chain. Its recognized antigen is unknown. Per-base qualities were not stored, and no clone one base away is much larger. Libraries were made using RT-PCR. TCRdb records Illumina HiSeq 2500 as the sequencer. TCRdb handled the public reads itself, with Q25 trimming in fastp and clone calling in MiXCR, and kept productive beta chains. Duplicate CDR3 protein sequences are folded into a single record with the most common DNA and genes. The sample table records approximately 490,000 distinct CDR3 sequences; roughly 7.6% of these occur just once. In total, the top ten clones hold around 12% of the sample. A distance of 18 bases separates the germline ends of V and J, which lose 5 bases and 8 bases respectively. Taken from cysteine to phenylalanine, the CDR3 has 15 residues. The DNA shown is the 45-base CDR3, in frame from base 1. From the germline V gene, CDR1 is MGHDK and CDR2 is SYGVNS.

The entry originates in a study of response to subunit inactivated influenza vaccine (dated by TCRdb to the late 2010s). Regarding the research as a whole: The study used deep quantitative T cell receptor repertoire profiling to track responses to a trivalent subunit inactivated influenza vaccine. The full study reports these points: According to the authors, only a limited number of new T cells may be recruited by each seasonal influenza vaccination.

This receptor chain uses TRBV25-1 and TRBJ2-2, with the D segment identity uncertain. The sample in question was PBMCs from blood, obtained around 2 years after vaccination. The clonotype was recovered from a man aged 50-75 years who received an inactivated influenza vaccine. Donor details come from another sample of the same person, matched by shared clones. DNA sequence: TGTGCCAGCAGTTCCCCAGCTTGGAGCTCGGGGGAGCTGTTTTTT. It translates as CASSSPAWSSGELFF.